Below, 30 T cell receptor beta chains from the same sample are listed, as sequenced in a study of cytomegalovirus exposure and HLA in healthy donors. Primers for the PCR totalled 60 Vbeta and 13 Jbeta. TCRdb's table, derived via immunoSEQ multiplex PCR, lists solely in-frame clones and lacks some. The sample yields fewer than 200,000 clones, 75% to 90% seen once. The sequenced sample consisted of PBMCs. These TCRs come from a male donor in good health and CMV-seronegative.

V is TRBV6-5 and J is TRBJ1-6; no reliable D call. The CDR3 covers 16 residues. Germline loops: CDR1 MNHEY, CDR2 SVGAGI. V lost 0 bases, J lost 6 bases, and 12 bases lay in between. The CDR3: CASSYSTGSGNSPLHF. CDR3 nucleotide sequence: TGTGCCAGCAGTTACTCGACGGGGAGCGGTAATTCACCCCTCCACTTT.

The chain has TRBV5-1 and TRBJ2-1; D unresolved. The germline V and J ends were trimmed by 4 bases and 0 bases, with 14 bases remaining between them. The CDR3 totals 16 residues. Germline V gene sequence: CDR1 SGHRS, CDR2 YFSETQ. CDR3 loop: CASSPLSVGSYNEQFF. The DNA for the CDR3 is TGCGCCAGCAGCCCCCTGAGCGTGGGCTCCTACAATGAGCAGTTCTTC.

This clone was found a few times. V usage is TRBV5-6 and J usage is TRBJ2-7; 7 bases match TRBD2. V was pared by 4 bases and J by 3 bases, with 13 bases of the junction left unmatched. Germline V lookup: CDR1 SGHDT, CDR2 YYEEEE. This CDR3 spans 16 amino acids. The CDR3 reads CASSPGGGLGVYEQYF. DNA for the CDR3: TGTGCCAGCAGCCCGGGGGGTGGCCTAGGGGTCTACGAGCAGTACTTC.

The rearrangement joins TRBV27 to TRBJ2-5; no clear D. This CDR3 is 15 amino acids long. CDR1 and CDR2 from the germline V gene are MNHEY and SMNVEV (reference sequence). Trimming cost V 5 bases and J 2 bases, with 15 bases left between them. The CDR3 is CASSPSYTRQETQYF. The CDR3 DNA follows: TGTGCCAGCAGTCCCTCGTATACCCGGCAAGAGACCCAGTACTTC.

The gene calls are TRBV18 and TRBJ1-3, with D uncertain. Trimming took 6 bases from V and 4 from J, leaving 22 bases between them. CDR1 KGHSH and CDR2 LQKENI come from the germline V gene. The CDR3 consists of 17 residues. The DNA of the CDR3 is TGTGCCAGCTCCATCTCCCCCGGCAGGTATACCGGAAACACCATATATTTT. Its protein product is CASSISPGRYTGNTIYF.

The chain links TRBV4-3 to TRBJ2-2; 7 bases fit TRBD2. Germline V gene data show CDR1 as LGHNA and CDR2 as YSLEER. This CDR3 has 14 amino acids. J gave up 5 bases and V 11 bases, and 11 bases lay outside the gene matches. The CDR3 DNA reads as TGCGCCGGATCAGCGGGAACCTATACCGGGGAGCTGTTTTTT. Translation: CAGSAGTYTGELFF.

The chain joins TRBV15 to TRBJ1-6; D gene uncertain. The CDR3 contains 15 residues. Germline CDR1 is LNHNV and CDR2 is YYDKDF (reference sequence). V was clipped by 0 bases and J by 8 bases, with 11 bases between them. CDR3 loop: CATSRDALVDSPLHF. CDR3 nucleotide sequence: TGTGCCACCAGCAGAGATGCCTTAGTTGATTCACCCCTCCACTTT.

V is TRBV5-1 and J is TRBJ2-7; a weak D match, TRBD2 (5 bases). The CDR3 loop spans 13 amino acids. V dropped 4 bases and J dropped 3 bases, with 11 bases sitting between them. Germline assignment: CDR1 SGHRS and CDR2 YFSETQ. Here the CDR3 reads CASSPRDVYEQYF. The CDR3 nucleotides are TGCGCCAGCAGCCCCCGGGATGTCTACGAGCAGTACTTC.

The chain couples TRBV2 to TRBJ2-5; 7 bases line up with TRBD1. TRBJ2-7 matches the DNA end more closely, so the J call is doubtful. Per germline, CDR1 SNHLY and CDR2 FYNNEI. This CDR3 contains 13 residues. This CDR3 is CASRRQGRYEQYF. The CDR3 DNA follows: TGTGCCAGCAGAAGACAGGGTCGGTACGAGCAGTACTTC.

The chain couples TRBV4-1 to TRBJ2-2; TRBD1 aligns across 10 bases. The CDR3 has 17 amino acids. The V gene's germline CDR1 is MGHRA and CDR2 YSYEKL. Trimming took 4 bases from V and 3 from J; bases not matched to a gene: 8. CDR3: CASSLRDRGFDTGELFF. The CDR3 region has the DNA TGCGCCAGCAGCCTCCGGGACAGGGGTTTCGACACCGGGGAGCTGTTTTTT.

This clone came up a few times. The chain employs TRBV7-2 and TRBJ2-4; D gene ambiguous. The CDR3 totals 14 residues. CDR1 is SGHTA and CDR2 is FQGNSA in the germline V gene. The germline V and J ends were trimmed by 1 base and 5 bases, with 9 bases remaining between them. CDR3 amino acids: CASSLVLSQNIQYF. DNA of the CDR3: TGTGCCAGCAGCTTAGTTCTGAGTCAAAACATTCAGTACTTC.

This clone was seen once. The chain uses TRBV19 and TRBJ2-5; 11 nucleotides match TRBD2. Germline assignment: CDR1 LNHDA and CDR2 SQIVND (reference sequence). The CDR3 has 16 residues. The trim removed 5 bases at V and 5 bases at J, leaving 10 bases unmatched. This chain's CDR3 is CASSSRLAGIQETQYF. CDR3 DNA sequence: TGTGCCAGTAGTTCCCGACTAGCGGGAATTCAGGAGACCCAGTACTTC.

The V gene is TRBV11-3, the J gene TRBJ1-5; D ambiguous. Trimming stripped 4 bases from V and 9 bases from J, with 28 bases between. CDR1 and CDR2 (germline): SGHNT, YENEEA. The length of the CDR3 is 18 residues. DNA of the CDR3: TGTGCCAGCAGCTGGCTAAGGCGGGAGACTACGCGGTTTCGGCCCCAGCATTTT. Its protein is CASSWLRRETTRFRPQHF.

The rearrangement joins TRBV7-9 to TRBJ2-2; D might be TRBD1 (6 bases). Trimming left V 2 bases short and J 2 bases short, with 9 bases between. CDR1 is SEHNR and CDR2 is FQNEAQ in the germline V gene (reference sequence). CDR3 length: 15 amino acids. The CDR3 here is CASSLPGANTGELFF. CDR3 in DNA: TGTGCCAGCAGCTTACCAGGGGCCAACACCGGGGAGCTGTTTTTT.

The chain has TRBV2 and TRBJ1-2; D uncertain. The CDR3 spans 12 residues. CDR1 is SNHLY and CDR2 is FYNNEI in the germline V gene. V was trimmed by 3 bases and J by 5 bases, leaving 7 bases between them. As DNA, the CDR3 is TGTGCCAGCAGTGAGAACACGTATGGCTACACCTTC. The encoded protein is CASSENTYGYTF.

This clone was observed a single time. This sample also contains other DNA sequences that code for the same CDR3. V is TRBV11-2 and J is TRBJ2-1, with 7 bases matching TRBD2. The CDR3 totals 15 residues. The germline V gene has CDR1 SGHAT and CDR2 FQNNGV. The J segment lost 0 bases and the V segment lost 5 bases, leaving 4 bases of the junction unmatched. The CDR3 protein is CASSLQRGSYNEQFF. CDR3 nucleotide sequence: TGTGCCAGCAGCCTCCAGCGGGGCTCCTACAATGAGCAGTTCTTC.

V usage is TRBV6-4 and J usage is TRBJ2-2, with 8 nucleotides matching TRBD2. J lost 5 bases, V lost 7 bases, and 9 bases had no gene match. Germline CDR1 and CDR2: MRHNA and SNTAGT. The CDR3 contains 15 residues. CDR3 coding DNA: TGTGCCAGCACCAGAACCCGGGGGGGTACCGGGGAGCTGTTTTTT. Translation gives CASTRTRGGTGELFF.

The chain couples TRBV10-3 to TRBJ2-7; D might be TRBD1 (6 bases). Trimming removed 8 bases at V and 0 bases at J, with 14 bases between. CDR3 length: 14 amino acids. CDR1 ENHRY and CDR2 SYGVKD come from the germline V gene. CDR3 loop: CAIGRGTSSYEQYF. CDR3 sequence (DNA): TGTGCCATCGGCAGGGGTACCAGCTCCTACGAGCAGTACTTC.

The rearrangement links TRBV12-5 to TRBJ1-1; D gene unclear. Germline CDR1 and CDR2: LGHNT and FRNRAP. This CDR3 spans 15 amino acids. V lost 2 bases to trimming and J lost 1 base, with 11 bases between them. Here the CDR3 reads CASGLSGRGNTEAFF. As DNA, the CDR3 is TGTGCTAGTGGTTTGTCCGGCAGAGGGAACACTGAAGCTTTCTTT.

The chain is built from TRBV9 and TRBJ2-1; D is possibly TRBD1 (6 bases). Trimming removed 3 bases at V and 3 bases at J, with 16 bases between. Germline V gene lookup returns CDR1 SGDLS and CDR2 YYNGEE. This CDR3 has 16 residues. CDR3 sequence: CASSAVGDNYYNEQFF. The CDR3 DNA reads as TGTGCCAGCAGCGCTGTGGGGGACAACTACTACAATGAGCAGTTCTTC.

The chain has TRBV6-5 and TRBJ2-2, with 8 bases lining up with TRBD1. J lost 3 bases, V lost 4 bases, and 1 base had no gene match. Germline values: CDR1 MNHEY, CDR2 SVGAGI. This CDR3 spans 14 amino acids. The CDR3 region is CASSLDRDTGELFF. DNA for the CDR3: TGTGCCAGCAGTTTGGACAGGGACACCGGGGAGCTGTTTTTT.

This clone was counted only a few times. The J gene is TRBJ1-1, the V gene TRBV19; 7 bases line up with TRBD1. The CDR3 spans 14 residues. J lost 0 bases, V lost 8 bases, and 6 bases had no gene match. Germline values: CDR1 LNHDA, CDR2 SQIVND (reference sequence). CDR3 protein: CASGGGPMNTEAFF. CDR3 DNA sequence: TGTGCCAGTGGAGGGGGCCCTATGAACACTGAAGCTTTCTTT.

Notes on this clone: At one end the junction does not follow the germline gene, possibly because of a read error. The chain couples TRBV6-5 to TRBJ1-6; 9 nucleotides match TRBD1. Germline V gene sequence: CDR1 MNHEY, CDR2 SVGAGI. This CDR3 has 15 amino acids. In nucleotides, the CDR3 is TGTGCCAGCAGTTCCCTCGGGACAGGGAATTCACCCCTCCATTTT. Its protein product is CASSSLGTGNSPLHF.

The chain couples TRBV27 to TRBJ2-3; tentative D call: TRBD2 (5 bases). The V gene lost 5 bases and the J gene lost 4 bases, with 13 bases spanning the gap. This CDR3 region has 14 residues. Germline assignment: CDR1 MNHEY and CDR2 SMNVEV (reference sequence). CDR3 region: CASSLGLQADTQYF. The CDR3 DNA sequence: TGTGCCAGCAGTCTAGGACTGCAGGCAGATACGCAGTATTTT.

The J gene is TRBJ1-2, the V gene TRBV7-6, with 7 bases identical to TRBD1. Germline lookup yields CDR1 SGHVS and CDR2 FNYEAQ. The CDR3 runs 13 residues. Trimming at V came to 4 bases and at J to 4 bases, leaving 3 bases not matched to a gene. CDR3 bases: TGTGCCAGCAGCTCGGACAGGCGCTATGGCTACACCTTC. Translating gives CASSSDRRYGYTF.

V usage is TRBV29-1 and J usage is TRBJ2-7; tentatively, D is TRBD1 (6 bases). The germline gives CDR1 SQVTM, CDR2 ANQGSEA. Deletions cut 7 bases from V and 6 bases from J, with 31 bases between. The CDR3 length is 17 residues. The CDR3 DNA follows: TGCAGCGCCCCTAGATACCAGGCAGGGGCCGAAGAGTGCGAGCAGTACTTC. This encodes CSAPRYQAGAEECEQYF.

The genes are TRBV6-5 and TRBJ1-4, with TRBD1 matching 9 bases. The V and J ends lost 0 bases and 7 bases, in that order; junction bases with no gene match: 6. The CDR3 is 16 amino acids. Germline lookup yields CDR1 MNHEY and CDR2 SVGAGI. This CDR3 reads CASSYSKGTGSEKLFF. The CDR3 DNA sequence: TGTGCCAGCAGTTACTCGAAAGGGACAGGGAGTGAAAAACTGTTTTTT.

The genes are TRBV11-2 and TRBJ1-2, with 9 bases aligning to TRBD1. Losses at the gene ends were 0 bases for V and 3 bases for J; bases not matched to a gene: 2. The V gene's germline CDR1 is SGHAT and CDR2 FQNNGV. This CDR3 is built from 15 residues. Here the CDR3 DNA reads TGTGCCAGCAGCTTAGAACAGGGGGCATACTATGGCTACACCTTC. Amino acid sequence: CASSLEQGAYYGYTF.

CDR3 in amino acids: CASSLAGGQNTGELFF. The CDR3 region has the DNA TGCGCCAGCAGCTTGGCTGGGGGCCAGAACACCGGGGAGCTGTTTTTT. The rearrangement links TRBV5-1 to TRBJ2-2; a weak D match, TRBD1 (6 bases). Germline-derived CDR1 and CDR2 are SGHRS and YFSETQ. V lost 0 bases and J 1 base, leaving 10 bases between the germline ends. The CDR3 has 16 residues.

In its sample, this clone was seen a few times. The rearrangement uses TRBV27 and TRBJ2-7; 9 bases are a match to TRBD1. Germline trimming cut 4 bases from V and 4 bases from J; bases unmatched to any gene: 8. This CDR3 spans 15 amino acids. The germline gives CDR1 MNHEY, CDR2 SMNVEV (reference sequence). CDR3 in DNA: TGTGCCAGCAGTTCCCTACAGGGGGCGGAATACGAGCAGTACTTC. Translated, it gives CASSSLQGAEYEQYF.